This TCR beta chain derives from a study of T cell responses to AZD1222 COVID-19 vaccine. Data came from immunoSEQ multiplex PCR; TCRdb stores just in-frame clones and leaves some out. The sample includes roughly 80,000 clones, 75% to 95% of them seen just once. The CDR3 totals 15 residues. Germline CDR1 SGHRS, CDR2 YFSETQ. Losses at the gene ends were 4 bases for V and 6 bases for J; bases not matched to a gene: 11. Turning to this clone: Antigen specificity is unknown.

Study-level points and caveats: A mostly white British donor set with more females was recruited, and clonal diversity was possibly underestimated. Just 5 to 7 AZD1222 recipients were seropositive at baseline.

Here the sequenced sample was peripheral blood, taken on day 0 of MenACWY control vaccination. This receptor was taken from an adult in good health. The chain carries TRBV5-1 and TRBJ2-7; 9 nucleotides line up with TRBD1. The CDR3 region has the DNA TGCGCCAGCAGCCCGGGGGACAGGGAACTTCGCGAGCAGTACTTC. Its protein product is CASSPGDRELREQYF. The full variable domain, rest sourced from reference TRBV5-1 and TRBJ2-7, is KAGVTQTPRYLIKTRGQQVTLSCSPISGHRSVSWYQQTPGQGLQFLFEYFSETQRNKGNFPGRFSGRQFSNSRSEMNVSTLELGDSALYLCASSPGDRELREQYFGPGTRLTVT.